This entry describes one TCR beta chain. What antigen it recognizes has not been identified. Base qualities are not at hand, and no much larger clone is one base apart. The CDR3 regions of human TCRbeta chains were subjected to immunosequencing. Concerning the study's data processing: Repertoire TCRs were matched against a reference library of SARS-CoV-2-specific TCRs generated with the MIRA antigen-specificity platform. Breadth was defined as the fraction of unique TCRs that were SARS-CoV-2-associated. Depth was defined as the fraction of total T cells that were SARS-CoV-2-associated. Using the MIRA data, each spike-specific TCR was assigned both to the spike region to which the TCR was reactive and to a CD4 or CD8 class. Log10-transformed breadth and depth values were compared by one-way ANOVA with Sidak's multiple comparisons tests. TCRdb mirrors the immuneACCESS table, restricted to in-frame sequences. Some clones are absent from its copies; in checked studies, under half trace to an unresolved V gene, and the reason for the others is unknown. V and J calls and clone size are those listed in that table; D and trimming were worked out from the DNA. Within this sample are about 200,000 clones, with 85% to 95% of them counted one time only. Roughly 1% of the sample comes from the top ten.

The sample is drawn from a study of T cell responses to AZD1222 COVID-19 vaccine (dated by TCRdb to the early 2020s). A note on the overall study: A total of just over 230 trial participants underwent TCR sequencing, of whom about 200 had received two doses of AZD1222 and some 26 had received two doses of the MenACWY control vaccine. Trial participants were enrolled by age into subgroups of 18-55, 56-69 and 70-plus years, and roughly 160, 29 and 62 TCR-sequenced participants, respectively, were included in these subgroups. General findings and caveats noted by the study authors: No day 14 peak-response samples were available, so repertoires were characterized only after the peak T cell response. Reportedly, almost half of the unique spike-specific TCRs recognized epitopes lying outside the regions that are mutated in the B.1.351 and B.1.1.7 variants. A significant rise in spike-specific TCR breadth and depth was observed after two AZD1222 doses relative to day 0 and relative to MenACWY recipients. Participants were mostly white British and included more females than males, and it was suggested by the authors that clonal diversity may have been underestimated. Vaccine-associated CD4 TCRs spanned the whole spike protein, with dominant responses in regions 160-218 and 743-854. The 56-69-year group was small, and its depth increase did not reach significance, likely because of low power. Conclusions about previously exposed vaccinees were limited because only six AZD1222 recipients were SARS-CoV-2 seropositive at baseline.

From the cysteine up to the phenylalanine, the CDR3 has a length of 13 residues. The entry retains the CDR3 DNA only, 39 bases that are in frame from base 1. For this chain, trimming is 7 bases at the V end and 1 base at the J end, and the number of junction bases without a gene match is 6. Sequences SQVTM (CDR1) and ANQGSEA (CDR2) are obtained from the germline V gene. The time point label corresponds to: about 28 days (+/-7) after the second vaccine dose. AZD1222 recipients given second doses at about 4 weeks or at about 12 weeks were pooled, since spike-specific TCR depth and breadth were not found to differ between the two schedules. The vaccinee samples were drawn from two UK trials, COV001 and COV002, one of which was a single-blind randomized controlled phase 2/3 trial testing AZD1222 (ChAdOx1 nCoV-19) in healthy adults. Trial participant PBMC samples were collected at day 0 and day 28 after the second dose for TCRbeta chain sequencing.

The sequencing here drew on peripheral blood, taken 28 days after the second AZD1222 dose. The TCR was taken from an adult who received the AZD1222 COVID-19 vaccine. The chain uses TRBV29-1 and TRBJ1-2, with 7 junctional bases fitting TRBD1. The DNA sequence is given as TGCAGCGCCTACAGGGGCCTTAACTATGGCTACACCTTC. It translates to CSAYRGLNYGYTF.